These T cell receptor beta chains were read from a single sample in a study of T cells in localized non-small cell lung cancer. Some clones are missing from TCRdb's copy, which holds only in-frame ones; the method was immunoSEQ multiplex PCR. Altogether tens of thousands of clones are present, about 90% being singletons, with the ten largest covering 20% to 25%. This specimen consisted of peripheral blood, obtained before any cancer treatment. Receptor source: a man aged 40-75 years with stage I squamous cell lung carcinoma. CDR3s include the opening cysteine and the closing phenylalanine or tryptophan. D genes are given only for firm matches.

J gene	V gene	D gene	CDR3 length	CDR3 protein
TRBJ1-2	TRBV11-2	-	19	CASSLVRAPPALLNYGYTF
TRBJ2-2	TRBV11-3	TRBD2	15	CASSRGLGGAGELFF
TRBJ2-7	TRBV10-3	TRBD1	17	CAISAPPDRRYSYEQYF
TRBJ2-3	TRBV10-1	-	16	CASSGSSTQNTDTQYF
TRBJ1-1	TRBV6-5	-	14	CASSYRGQNTEAFF
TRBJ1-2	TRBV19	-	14	CATALRGAEGGYTF
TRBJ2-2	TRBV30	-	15	CAWTALGAITGELFF
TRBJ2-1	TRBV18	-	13	CASSPPPEVEQFF
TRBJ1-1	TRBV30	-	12	CAWQLENTEAFF
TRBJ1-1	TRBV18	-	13	CASSYQSNTEAFF
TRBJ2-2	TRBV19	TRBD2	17	CASRGTSGRGGTGELFF
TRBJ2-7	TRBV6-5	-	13	CASRQVLSYEQYF
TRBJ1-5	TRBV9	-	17	CASSEGVWISGNQPQHF
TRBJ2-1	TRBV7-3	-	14	CASREGTLPSEQFF
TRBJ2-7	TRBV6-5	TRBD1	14	CASSFRDRGYEQYF
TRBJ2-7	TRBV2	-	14	CASYDRQTSYEQYF